This is a list of T cell receptor beta chains from one sample in a study of vaccination effects on CD4 cells after COVID-19. Method: immunoSEQ multiplex PCR; TCRdb's copy keeps in-frame clones and lacks some. The table lists 17,000 or so clones, around 70% of them singletons. These receptors' targets are unknown. The source was CD4+ T cells from PBMCs cultured with SARS-CoV-2 spike peptides, collected before COVID-19 vaccination. The receptors come from a human donor who had a prior SARS-CoV-2 infection. Each CDR3 is given without its conserved first and last residue. The D gene is left open where the match is weak. Rows may omit the clone size; those that give it use once, few, many or a size class.

abundance,d_gene,len,j_gene,v_gene,CDR3aa
NA,NA,11,TRBJ1-2,TRBV30,AWRAGPNYGYT
NA,NA,14,TRBJ2-3,TRBV3-1/TRBV3-2,ASSQGPADPSDTQY
NA,NA,14,TRBJ2-7,TRBV21-1,ASSKTERLCSYEQY
NA,TRBD2,11,TRBJ2-3,TRBV5-4,ASSLPSGKTQY
NA,TRBD2,15,TRBJ2-4,TRBV4-2,ASSQQLAGGSRDIQY
NA,TRBD2,14,TRBJ2-3,TRBV9,ASSVSAGGSTDTQY
NA,TRBD1,14,TRBJ1-1,TRBV5-1,ASSWKTGAINTEAF
once,NA,13,TRBJ2-1,TRBV6-5,ASSYSPGSYNEQF
NA,TRBD2,14,TRBJ2-2,TRBV5-4,ASTPGLAANTGELF
NA,NA,17,TRBJ2-2,TRBV19,ASSKWGSRVSKNTGELF
NA,NA,11,TRBJ2-3,TRBV24-1,ATSDPRTDTQY
NA,NA,14,TRBJ2-2,TRBV7-3,ASSLSMVGDTGELF
once,NA,16,TRBJ2-3,TRBV4-2,ASSQDFGGSRAQDTQY
NA,TRBD1,10,TRBJ1-2,TRBV7-2,ASSSTGHGYT
few,NA,12,TRBJ2-1,TRBV7-9,ASRDRDSYNEQF
NA,NA,11,TRBJ2-2,TRBV6-2/TRBV6-3,ASSYGPTGELF
NA,TRBD1,14,TRBJ1-2,TRBV5-6,ASSLSTITGGYGYT
few,NA,13,TRBJ2-1,TRBV6-5,ASRWTESSYNEQF
NA,NA,13,TRBJ1-4,TRBV2,ASSPSGGSNEKLF
NA,NA,11,TRBJ1-1,TRBV7-9,ASSLAGQREAF
NA,NA,13,TRBJ1-1,TRBV3-1/TRBV3-2,ASSQFFSGTSEAF
few,NA,13,TRBJ1-6,TRBV2,ASSVGGGNNSPLH
NA,NA,12,TRBJ1-5,TRBV24-1,ATSDPNSNQPQH
NA,TRBD2,15,TRBJ2-1,TRBV18,ASSPKVRLAGVYEQF
NA,NA,12,TRBJ1-2,TRBV11-1,ASSLARQGYGYT
NA,NA,13,TRBJ2-7,TRBV7-8,ASSSRDPPIYEQY
NA,NA,12,TRBJ2-3,TRBV12-5,ASAQMTPTDTQY
NA,TRBD2,12,TRBJ2-3,TRBV6-5,ASKVGTSGDTQY
NA,NA,11,TRBJ1-5,TRBV2,ASSTQEIQPQH
once,NA,15,TRBJ1-4,TRBV15,ATSRDGSGGREEKLF
NA,TRBD2,12,TRBJ2-5,TRBV5-5,ASSLTAGEETQY
once,NA,11,TRBJ1-2,TRBV7-9,ASSLGAGYGYT
once,TRBD2,16,TRBJ2-3,TRBV24-1,ATRLGGREGHDTDTQY
NA,NA,14,TRBJ2-5,TRBV7-2,ASSLDPGRRGRTQY
NA,NA,15,TRBJ2-1,TRBV5-4,ASSLTRGWSSYNEQF
NA,NA,14,TRBJ2-1,TRBV5-1,ASRPIRGSSYNEQF
NA,TRBD1,13,TRBJ1-4,TRBV7-8,ASSLAVQGDEKLF
NA,TRBD2,12,TRBJ2-7,TRBV28,ASSPGLAPYEQY
NA,NA,10,TRBJ1-4,TRBV2,ASSELQEKLF
NA,NA,11,TRBJ1-2,TRBV3-1/TRBV3-2,ASSQFPGLGYT
once,TRBD1,13,TRBJ1-3,TRBV5-4,ASSPGTGSGNTIY
few,NA,13,TRBJ1-1,TRBV9,ASSVDPSIGTEAF
NA,NA,13,TRBJ2-7,TRBV15,ATSRDRTASVGQY
NA,TRBD1,13,TRBJ1-2,TRBV15,ATSRDAGGAGGYT
once,NA,14,TRBJ2-1,TRBV6-6,ASSYGTSRHYNEQF